This T cell receptor beta chain was captured in a study of T cells expressing NK-cell markers. Study details: Eight donors were sequenced, of whom seven were HCMV-seropositive, while the remaining one was HCMV-seronegative. The study, taken as a whole, reports: Among several donors, these clonotypes also ranked first in the CD3+CD56-NKG2C+ fraction.

The CDR3 runs to 14 residues. Germline V gives CDR1 KGHSH, CDR2 LQKENI. As the method of synthesis, 5'RACE template switching with UMIs yielded TCR beta cDNA. TCRdb reprocessed the 5' RACE reads and reports one entry per CDR3 protein, with no DNA. This sample's table has about 160,000 distinct CDR3 sequences. About this clonotype: Antigen: not known.

The chain combines TRBV18 with TRBJ2-7; as DNA is missing, the TRBD1 call by TCRdb cannot be tested. The sequence came from a man aged 18-70 years in good health. Source material: blood T cells: a sorted CD56 or NKG2C T cell subset, CD4+ or CD8+ T cells, or bulk PBMC T cells (not recorded which). The CDR3 sequence: CASSGGAGPYEQYF.